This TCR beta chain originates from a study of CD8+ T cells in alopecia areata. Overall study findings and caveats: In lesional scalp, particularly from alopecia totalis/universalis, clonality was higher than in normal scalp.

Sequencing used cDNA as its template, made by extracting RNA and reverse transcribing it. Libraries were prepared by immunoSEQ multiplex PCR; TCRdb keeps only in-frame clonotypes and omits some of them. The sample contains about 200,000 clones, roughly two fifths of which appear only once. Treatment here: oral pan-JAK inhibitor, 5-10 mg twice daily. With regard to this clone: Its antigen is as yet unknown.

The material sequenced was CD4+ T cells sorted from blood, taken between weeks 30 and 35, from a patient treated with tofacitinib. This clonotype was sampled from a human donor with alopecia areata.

CDR3 sequence reads: CASSLGLAGTDTQYF. The CDR3 DNA reads TGTGCCAGCAGCCTCGGGTTAGCGGGGACAGATACGCAGTATTTT. The genes are TRBV7-6 and TRBJ2-3, with TRBD2 matching over 8 bases. From germline, CDR1 is SGHVS and CDR2 FNYEAQ. After removal of 5 bases from V and 3 bases from J, the junction contained 7 bases not matched to a gene. This CDR3 spans 15 amino acids.